The clone carrying this T cell receptor beta chain was seen a handful of times. What it binds is not known. This sample was included in a study of identical twins. Findings and caveats of the study: Models predicted too little out-of-frame TCR alpha sharing in monozygotic twins.

The authors used template switching to add a universal primer site and gave cDNA unique molecular identifiers. TCRdb ran MiXCR on the 5' RACE reads and lists one entry per CDR3 protein. The table has 1.5 million to 2 million distinct CDR3 sequences, roughly 35% seen once. Trimming took 2 bases from V and 3 from J, leaving 11 bases between them. CDR3 length: 14 residues. Germline V CDR1 and CDR2: KGHSH, LQKENI. The V gene is TRBV18, the J gene TRBJ2-7, with D unresolved. The clonotype was recovered from a newborn girl in good health. The sample was cord blood. CDR3 protein: CASSPVGPVYEQYF. Here the CDR3 DNA reads TGTGCCAGCTCACCAGTTGGCCCCGTCTACGAGCAGTACTTC.